This passage covers 10 T cell receptor beta chains from one sample sequenced in a study of T-cell reconstitution after alpha-beta-depleted transplantation in children. During its preparation, the TCRbeta library received unique molecular identifiers. TCRdb reanalysed the PCR reads using MiXCR and keeps one entry per CDR3 protein. The sample lists over 300,000 distinct CDR3 sequences, 10% to 13% occurring once. Source: PBMCs from the stem cell graft donor, taken from the stem cell graft. The source of these receptors is a human donor who donated a stem cell graft to a child with acute lymphoblastic leukemia.

About this clonotype: At one boundary the junction diverges from the germline segment, which might be a read error. V usage is TRBV20-1 and J usage is TRBJ1-1, with D maybe TRBD1 (5 bases). The CDR3 contains 16 residues. Germline CDR1 and CDR2: DFQATT and SNEGSKA (reference sequence). DNA of the CDR3: TGCTGTGCAAGGTCATGGGGGGGATCGGTGAACACTGAAGCTTTCTTT. This encodes CCARSWGGSVNTEAFF.

V and J are TRBV14 and TRBJ2-1, with 14 bases identical to TRBD2. The V gene end was trimmed by 4 bases and the J gene end by 15 bases; junction bases not matched to a gene: 8. Germline V gene lookup returns CDR1 SGHDN and CDR2 FVKESK. The CDR3 totals 14 residues. CDR3 nucleotides: TGTGCCAGCAGCCTGGGACTAGCGGGAGTACATCTGTTCTTC. Its translation: CASSLGLAGVHLFF.

This clonotype was counted at least ten times. J is TRBJ2-1 and V is TRBV15, with D unresolved. Germline loops: CDR1 LNHNV, CDR2 YYDKDF (reference sequence). Trimming stripped 0 bases from V and 9 bases from J, with 15 bases between. The CDR3 is made up of 15 amino acids. The CDR3 coding sequence is TGTGCCACCAGCAGAGATTTTTATTCGGGTGGTGAGCAGTTCTTC. Translated: CATSRDFYSGGEQFF. The full variable domain, its missing parts supplied by reference TRBV15 and TRBJ2-1, is DAMVIQNPRYQVTQFGKPVTLSCSQTLNHNVMYWYQQKSSQAPKLLFHYYDKDFNNEADTPDNFQSRRPNTSFCFLDIRSPGLGDTAMYLCATSRDFYSGGEQFFGPGTRLTVL.

This clonotype showed up just a few times. The rearrangement joins TRBV7-2 to TRBJ1-2; D ambiguous. The ends were cut back, 5 bases at V and 4 bases at J, with 17 bases in the middle. Germline CDR1 reads SGHTA; CDR2 reads FQGNSA. This CDR3 region has 15 residues. The CDR3 sequence: CASSPPGRAFYGYTF. The CDR3 DNA reads as TGTGCCAGCAGCCCGCCGGGGAGGGCCTTCTATGGCTACACCTTC.

This clonotype was counted many times. The CDR3 bases are TGCAGTGCTCCCCGGGAGGATGAGCAGTTCTTC. Encoded protein: CSAPREDEQFF. The chain has TRBV20-1 and TRBJ2-1, with 7 positions matching TRBD2. The germline gives CDR1 DFQATT, CDR2 SNEGSKA (reference sequence). This CDR3 comprises 11 residues. J gave up 8 bases and V 5 bases, and 3 bases lay outside the gene matches.

A few counts support this clonotype. The chain joins TRBV20-1 to TRBJ2-3, with TRBD2 matching over 10 bases. Germline V gives CDR1 DFQATT, CDR2 SNEGSKA (reference sequence). The ends lost 1 base at V and 0 bases at J; junction bases unmatched: 13. The CDR3 length is 19 residues. CDR3 sequence reads: CSARGPGGNSGRSTDTQYF. The CDR3 bases are TGCAGTGCTAGAGGTCCGGGCGGTAATAGCGGGAGGAGCACAGATACGCAGTATTTT.

J is TRBJ2-1 and V is TRBV9; 7 nucleotides agree with TRBD2. V was clipped by 3 bases and J by 4 bases; unmatched bases: 7. The CDR3 has 15 amino acids. Germline-derived CDR1 and CDR2 are SGDLS and YYNGEE. The CDR3 DNA is TGTGCCAGCAGCGGTAGCGGGCACGTGTACAATGAGCAGTTCTTC. Protein product: CASSGSGHVYNEQFF.

This chain joins TRBV6-1 and TRBJ2-1; perhaps D is TRBD1 or TRBD2 (5 bases each). Germline V lookup: CDR1 MNHNS, CDR2 SASEGT. The ends were cut back, 6 bases at V and 7 bases at J, with 19 bases in the middle. CDR3 size: 15 residues. The CDR3 DNA is TGTGCCAGCAGACCGGGGCTAGCTCATATGAATGAGCAGTTCTTC. It is translated as CASRPGLAHMNEQFF.

This clonotype was seen repeatedly, ten times or more. The chain employs TRBV28 and TRBJ2-7; either TRBD1 or TRBD2 may supply D (5 bases each). The CDR3 spans 13 residues. Germline CDR1 reads MDHEN; CDR2 reads SYDVKM. The V and J ends lost 3 bases and 1 base respectively, with 7 bases between them. The CDR3 DNA follows: TGTGCCAGCAGTTTCGAGGGGTCCTACGAGCAGTACTTC. Protein: CASSFEGSYEQYF.

This clonotype was picked up a small number of times. CDR3 residues: CSARESGRDYGYTF. DNA for the CDR3: TGCAGTGCTAGAGAGAGTGGCAGGGACTATGGCTACACCTTC. The V call is TRBV20-1, the J call TRBJ1-2, with TRBD1 as a possible D gene (5 bases). V gave up 0 bases and J gave up 3 bases, with 11 bases separating them. Germline CDR1 DFQATT, CDR2 SNEGSKA (reference sequence). This CDR3 contains 14 residues.